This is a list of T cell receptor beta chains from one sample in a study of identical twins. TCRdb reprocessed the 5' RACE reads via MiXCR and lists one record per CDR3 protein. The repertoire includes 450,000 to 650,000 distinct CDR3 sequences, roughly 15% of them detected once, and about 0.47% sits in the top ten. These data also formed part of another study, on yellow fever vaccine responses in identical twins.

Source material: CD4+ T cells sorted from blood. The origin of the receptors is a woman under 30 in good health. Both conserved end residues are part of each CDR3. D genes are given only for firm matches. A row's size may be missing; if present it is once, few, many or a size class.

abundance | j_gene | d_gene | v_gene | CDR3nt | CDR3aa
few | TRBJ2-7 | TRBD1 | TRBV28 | TGTGCCAGCAGTTTATTAAGGACAGGGTACTACGAGCAGTACTTC | CASSLLRTGYYEQYF
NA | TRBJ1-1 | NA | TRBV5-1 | TGCGCCAGCAGCTTAAACAGGGTTGAGGACACTGAAGCTTTCTTT | CASSLNRVEDTEAFF
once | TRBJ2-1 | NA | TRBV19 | TGTGCCAGTATTCGGTCCGGCGGGGATTACAATGAGCAGTTCTTC | CASIRSGGDYNEQFF
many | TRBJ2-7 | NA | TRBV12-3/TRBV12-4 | TGTGCCAGCAGCTCCGGGGGCTACGAGCAGTACTTC | CASSSGGYEQYF
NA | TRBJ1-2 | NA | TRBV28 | TGTGCCAGCAGTTTTCAGGGGAAGGAGCCTAACTATGGCTACACCTTC | CASSFQGKEPNYGYTF
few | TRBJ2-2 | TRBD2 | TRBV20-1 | TGCAGTGCTAGCCTAGCGGGAGTCACCGGGGAGCTGTTTTTT | CSASLAGVTGELFF
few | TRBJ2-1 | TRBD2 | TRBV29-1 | TGCAGCGTCCTAGCGGGGGGGTTGAATGAGCAGTTCTTC | CSVLAGGLNEQFF
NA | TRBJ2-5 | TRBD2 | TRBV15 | TGTGCCACCAGCAGAGATCAGAGACTAGCGGGATGGACCCAGTACTTC | CATSRDQRLAGWTQYF
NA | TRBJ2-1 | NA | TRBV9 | TGTGCCAGCAGCGTAGGGACAGCCTCAGGGCACTCCTACAATGAGCAGTTCTTC | CASSVGTASGHSYNEQFF
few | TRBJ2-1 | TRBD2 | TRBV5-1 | TGCGCCAGCAGCCTACCTAGCGGGGATAGGAATGAGCAGTTCTTC | CASSLPSGDRNEQFF
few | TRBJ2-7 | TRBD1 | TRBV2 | TGTGCCAGCAGTAACGCAGGGGGAAATACCTACGAGCAGTACTTC | CASSNAGGNTYEQYF
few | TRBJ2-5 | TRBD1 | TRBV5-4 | TGTGCCAGCAGCATCCTTACAGGGGCGGGGACCCAGTACTTC | CASSILTGAGTQYF
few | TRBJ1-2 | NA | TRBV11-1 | TGTGCCAGCAGCTTAGCGCGCGCCCGAGGATCCTCTAGCTATGGCTACACCTTC | CASSLARARGSSSYGYTF
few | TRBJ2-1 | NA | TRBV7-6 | TGTGCCAGCAGCTTAGATCACGGAAGATACAATGAGCAGTTCTTC | CASSLDHGRYNEQFF
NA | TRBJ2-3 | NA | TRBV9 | TGTGCCAGCAGCGCCAACCCGGGAGATACGCAGTATTTT | CASSANPGDTQYF
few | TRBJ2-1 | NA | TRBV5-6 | TGTGCCAGCAGCTTAGGTCGAGTGCAGTTCTTC | CASSLGRVQFF
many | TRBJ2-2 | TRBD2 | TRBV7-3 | TGTGCCAGCAGCTTATCGGGCGGGAGTTTCGGGGAGCTGTTTTTT | CASSLSGGSFGELFF
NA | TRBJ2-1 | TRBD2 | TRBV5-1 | TGCGCCAGCAGCCCCGGGACTAGCGGGGGGATTGAGCAGTTCTTC | CASSPGTSGGIEQFF
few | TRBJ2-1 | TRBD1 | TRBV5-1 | TGCGCCAGCAGACTTACCGGGACAGGGGCCCTTTTCTCCTACAATGAGCAGTTCTTC | CASRLTGTGALFSYNEQFF
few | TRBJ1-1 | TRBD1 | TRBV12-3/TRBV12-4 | TGTGCCAGCAGTTACAGGGGTCCTTCCACTGAAGCTTTCTTT | CASSYRGPSTEAFF
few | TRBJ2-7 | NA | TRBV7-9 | TGTGCCAGCAGCTTAAGTCAGCCTTCCTACGAGCAGTACTTC | CASSLSQPSYEQYF
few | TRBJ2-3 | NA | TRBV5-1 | TGCGCCAGCAGCTTGCCGACAGAGGATACGCAGTATTTT | CASSLPTEDTQYF
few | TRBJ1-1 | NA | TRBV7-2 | TGTGCCAGCAGCTTGGTAAGGGATTACACTGAAGCTTTCTTT | CASSLVRDYTEAFF
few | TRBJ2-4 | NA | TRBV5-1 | TGCGCCAGCAGCTTGGATAGACAGACTGGCAAAAACATTCAGTACTTC | CASSLDRQTGKNIQYF
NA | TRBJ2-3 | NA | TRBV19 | TGTGCCAGTAGTATAGATCGACAACCTACTCGCACAGATACGCAGTATTTT | CASSIDRQPTRTDTQYF
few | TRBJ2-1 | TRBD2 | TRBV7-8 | TGTGCCAGCAGCTTAGGCTCTAGCGGGGGCCCGAGCTCCTACAATGAGCAGTTCTTC | CASSLGSSGGPSSYNEQFF
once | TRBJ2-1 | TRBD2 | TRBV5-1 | TGCGCCAGCAGCTTGGGAAAAACTAGCGGCTCCTACAATGAGCAGTTCTTC | CASSLGKTSGSYNEQFF
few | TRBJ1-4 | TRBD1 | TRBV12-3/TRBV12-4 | TGTGCCAGCAGACCGCGCCAGGGGGCTAATGAAAAACTGTTTTTT | CASRPRQGANEKLFF
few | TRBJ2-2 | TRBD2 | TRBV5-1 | TGCGCCAGCAGCTTGGAGCTAGCGGGGGGGTCCGGGGAGCTGTTTTTT | CASSLELAGGSGELFF
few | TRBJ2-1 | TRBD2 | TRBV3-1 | TGTGCCAGCAGCCAAGTAGGGTTAGCGGGAGACAATGAGCAGTTCTTC | CASSQVGLAGDNEQFF
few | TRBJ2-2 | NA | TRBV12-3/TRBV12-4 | TGTGCCAGCAGTTTAGTATGGGCCAGTAGGGAGCTGTTTTTT | CASSLVWASRELFF
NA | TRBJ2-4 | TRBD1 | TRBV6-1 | TGTGCCAGCAACCTCAGACAGGGGGGCAAACACATTCAGTACTTC | CASNLRQGGKHIQYF
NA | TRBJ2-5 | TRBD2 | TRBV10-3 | TGTGCCATCAGTAAACTAGCGGGAGCGATCGGGGAGACCCAGTACTTC | CAISKLAGAIGETQYF
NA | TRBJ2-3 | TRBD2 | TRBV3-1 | TGTGCCAGCAGCCCGGCCAGCGGGGGGGCGACAGATACGCAGTATTTT | CASSPASGGATDTQYF
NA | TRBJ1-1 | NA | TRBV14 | TGTGCCAGCAGCCGGGCGTACACTGAAGCTTTCTTT | CASSRAYTEAFF
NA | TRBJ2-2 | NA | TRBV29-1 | TGCAGCGTTGGGACCCAAACCGGGGAGCTGTTTTTT | CSVGTQTGELFF
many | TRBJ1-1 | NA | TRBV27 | TGTGCCAGCAGCCTACAGTGGGGTGGCTTTTCACGAGCTTTCTTT | CASSLQWGGFSRAFF
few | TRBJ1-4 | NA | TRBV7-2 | TGTGCCAGCAGCCGGTCGGGGCAAGGAGAAAAACTGTTTTTT | CASSRSGQGEKLFF
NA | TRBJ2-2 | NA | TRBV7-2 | TGTGCCAGCAGCCATCGGACAGCACCCTCGAACACCGGGGAGCTGTTTTTT | CASSHRTAPSNTGELFF
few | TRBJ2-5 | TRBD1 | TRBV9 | TGTGCCAGCAGCGAGGGGTGGACAGGCGAAGAGACCCAGTACTTC | CASSEGWTGEETQYF
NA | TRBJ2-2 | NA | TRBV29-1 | TGCAGCGCCTCAGGGATAAACACCGGGGAGCTGTTTTTT | CSASGINTGELFF
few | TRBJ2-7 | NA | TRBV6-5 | TGTGCCAGCAGTTACTCCCGAGGGCAGGAGGGCTACGAGCAGTACTTC | CASSYSRGQEGYEQYF
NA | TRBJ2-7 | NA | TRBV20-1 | TGCAGTGCCCCAGTGCGAGGGACCTCCTACGAGCAGTACTTC | CSAPVRGTSYEQYF
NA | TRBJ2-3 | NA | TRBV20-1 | TGCAGTGCCTCCCCGGCGTCGCCTGACTACACAGATACGCAGTATTTT | CSASPASPDYTDTQYF
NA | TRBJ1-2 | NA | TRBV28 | TGTGCCAGCAGTAAGAACCGGTCCTATGGCTACACCTTC | CASSKNRSYGYTF